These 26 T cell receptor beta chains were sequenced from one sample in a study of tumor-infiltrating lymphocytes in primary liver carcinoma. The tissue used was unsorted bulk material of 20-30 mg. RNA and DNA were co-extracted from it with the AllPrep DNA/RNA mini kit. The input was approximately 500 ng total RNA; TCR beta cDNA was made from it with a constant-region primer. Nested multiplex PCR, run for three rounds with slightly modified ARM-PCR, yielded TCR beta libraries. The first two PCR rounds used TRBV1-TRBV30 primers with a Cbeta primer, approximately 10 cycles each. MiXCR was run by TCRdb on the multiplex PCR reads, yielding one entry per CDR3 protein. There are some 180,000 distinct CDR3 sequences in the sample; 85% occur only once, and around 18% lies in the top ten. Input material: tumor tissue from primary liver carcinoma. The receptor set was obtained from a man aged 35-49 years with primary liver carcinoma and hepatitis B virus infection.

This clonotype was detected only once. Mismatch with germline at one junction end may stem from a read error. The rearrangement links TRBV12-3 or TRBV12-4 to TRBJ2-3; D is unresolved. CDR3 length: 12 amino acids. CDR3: CASTFITDTQYF. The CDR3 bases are TGTGCCAGCACTTTTATCACAGATACGCAGTATTTC.

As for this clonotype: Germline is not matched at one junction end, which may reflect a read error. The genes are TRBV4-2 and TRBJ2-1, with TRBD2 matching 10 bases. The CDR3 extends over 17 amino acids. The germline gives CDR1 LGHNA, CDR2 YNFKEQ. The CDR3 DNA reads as TGTGCCAGCAGCCAAGAGCCCGGGCTAGCGGGAGACAGTGATCAAATCTTC. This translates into CASSQEPGLAGDSDQIF.

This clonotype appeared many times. CDR3 sequence (DNA): TGCAGCGTTGGGGGGACCGGACAGGGTAATACAGATACGCAGTATTTT. Its translation: CSVGGTGQGNTDTQYF. The V call is TRBV29-1, the J call TRBJ2-3; 8 bases align to TRBD1. The germline V gene encodes CDR1 SQVTM and CDR2 ANQGSEA. The V and J ends lost 4 bases and 3 bases, in that order; junction bases with no gene match: 12. The CDR3 runs 16 residues.

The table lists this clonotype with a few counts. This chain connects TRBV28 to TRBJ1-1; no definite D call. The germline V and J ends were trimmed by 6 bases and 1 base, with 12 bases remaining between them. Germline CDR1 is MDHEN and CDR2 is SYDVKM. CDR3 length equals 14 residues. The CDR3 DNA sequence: TGTGCCAGCAGCCTCGAGGGAAGGAACACTGAAGCTTTCTTT. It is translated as CASSLEGRNTEAFF. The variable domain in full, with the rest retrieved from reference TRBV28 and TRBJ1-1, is DVKVTQSSRYLVKRTGEKVFLECVQDMDHENMFWYRQDPGLGLRLIYFSYDVKMKEKGDIPEGYSVSREKKERFSLILESASTNQTSMYLCASSLEGRNTEAFFGQGTRLTVV.

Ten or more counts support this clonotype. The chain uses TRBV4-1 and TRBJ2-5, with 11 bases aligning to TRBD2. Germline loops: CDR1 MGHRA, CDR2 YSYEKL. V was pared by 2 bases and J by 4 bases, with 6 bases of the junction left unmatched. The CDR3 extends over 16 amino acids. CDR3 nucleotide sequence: TGCGCCAGCAGCCAAAATCCAGGACTAGCGGGAGAGACCCAGTACTTC. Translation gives CASSQNPGLAGETQYF.

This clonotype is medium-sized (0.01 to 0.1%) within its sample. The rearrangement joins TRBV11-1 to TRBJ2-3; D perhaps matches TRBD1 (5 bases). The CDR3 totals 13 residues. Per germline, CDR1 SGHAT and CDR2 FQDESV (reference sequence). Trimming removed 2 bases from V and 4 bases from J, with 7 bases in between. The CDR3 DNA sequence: TGTGCCAGCAGCTTAATCAGGGCAGATACGCAGTATTTT. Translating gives CASSLIRADTQYF.

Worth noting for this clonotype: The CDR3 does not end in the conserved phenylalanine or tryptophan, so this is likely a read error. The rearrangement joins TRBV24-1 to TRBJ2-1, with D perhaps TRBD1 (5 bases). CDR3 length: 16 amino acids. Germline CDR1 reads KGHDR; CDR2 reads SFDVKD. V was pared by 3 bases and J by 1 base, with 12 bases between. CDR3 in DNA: TGTGCCACCAGTGATGCTGACAGTCGATCCTACAATGAGCAGTTCATC. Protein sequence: CATSDADSRSYNEQFI.

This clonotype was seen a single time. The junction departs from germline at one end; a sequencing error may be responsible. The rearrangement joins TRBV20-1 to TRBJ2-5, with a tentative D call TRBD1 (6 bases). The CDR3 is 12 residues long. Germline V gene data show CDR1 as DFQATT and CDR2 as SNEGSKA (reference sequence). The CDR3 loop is CSARPGAETLYF. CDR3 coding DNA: TGCAGTGCTAGACCAGGGGCCGAGACCCTGTACTTC.

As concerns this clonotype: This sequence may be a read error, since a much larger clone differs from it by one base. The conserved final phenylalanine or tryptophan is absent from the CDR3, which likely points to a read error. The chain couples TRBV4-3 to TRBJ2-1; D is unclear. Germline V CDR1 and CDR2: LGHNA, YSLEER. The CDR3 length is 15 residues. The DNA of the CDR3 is TGCGCCAGCAGCCAAGTAACAGCCCTCTACAGTGAGCAGTTCTCC. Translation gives CASSQVTALYSEQFS.

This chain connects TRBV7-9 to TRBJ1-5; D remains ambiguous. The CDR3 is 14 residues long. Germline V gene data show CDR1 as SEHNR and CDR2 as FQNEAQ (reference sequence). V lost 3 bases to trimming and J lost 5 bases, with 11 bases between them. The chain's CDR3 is CASSFGRADQPQHF. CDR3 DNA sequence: TGTGCCAGCAGCTTCGGCCGGGCGGATCAGCCCCAGCATTTT.

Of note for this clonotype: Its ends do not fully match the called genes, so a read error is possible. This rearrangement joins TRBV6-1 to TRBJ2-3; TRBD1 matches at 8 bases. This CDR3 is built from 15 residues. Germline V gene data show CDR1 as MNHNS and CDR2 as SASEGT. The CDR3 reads CASREDDRGWDTQYF. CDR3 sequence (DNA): TGTGCCAGCCGTGAAGATGACAGGGGATGGGATACGCAGTATTTT.

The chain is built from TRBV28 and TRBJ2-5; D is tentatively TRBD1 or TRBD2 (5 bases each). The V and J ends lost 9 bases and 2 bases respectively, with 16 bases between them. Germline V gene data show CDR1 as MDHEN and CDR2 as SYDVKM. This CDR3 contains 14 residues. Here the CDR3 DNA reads TGTGCCAGTAATCGGGACGTTGGGCAAGAGACCCAGTACTTC. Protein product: CASNRDVGQETQYF.

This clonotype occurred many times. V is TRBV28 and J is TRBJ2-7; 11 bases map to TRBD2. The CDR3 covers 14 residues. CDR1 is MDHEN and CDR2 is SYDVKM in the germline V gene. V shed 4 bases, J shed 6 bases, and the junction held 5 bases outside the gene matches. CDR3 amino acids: CASSSRLAGSEQYF. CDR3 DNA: TGTGCCAGCAGTTCCCGACTAGCGGGAAGCGAGCAGTACTTC.

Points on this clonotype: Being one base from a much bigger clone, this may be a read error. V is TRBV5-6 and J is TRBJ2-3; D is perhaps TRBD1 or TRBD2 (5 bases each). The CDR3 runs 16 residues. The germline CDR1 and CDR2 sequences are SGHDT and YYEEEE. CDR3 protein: CTSSLGPPGRADTQYF. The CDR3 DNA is TGTACCAGCAGCTTGGGACCGCCAGGGCGAGCAGATACGCAGTATTTT. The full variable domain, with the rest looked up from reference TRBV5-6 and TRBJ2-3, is DAGVTQSPTHLIKTRGQQVTLRCSPKSGHDTVSWYQQALGQGPQFIFQYYEEEERQRGNFPDRFSGHQFPNYSSELNVNALLLGDSALYLCTSSLGPPGRADTQYFGPGTRLTVL.

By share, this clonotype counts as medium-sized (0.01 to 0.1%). Here the CDR3 reads CASGNWGEEDTQYF. Here the CDR3 DNA reads TGTGCCAGCGGCAATTGGGGGGAGGAAGATACGCAGTATTTT. The genes are TRBV11-1 and TRBJ2-3, with D perhaps matching TRBD2 (6 bases). The CDR3 runs to 14 residues. CDR1 is SGHAT and CDR2 is FQDESV in the germline V gene (reference sequence). The V end was cut by 8 bases, the J end by 5 bases, with 17 bases between.

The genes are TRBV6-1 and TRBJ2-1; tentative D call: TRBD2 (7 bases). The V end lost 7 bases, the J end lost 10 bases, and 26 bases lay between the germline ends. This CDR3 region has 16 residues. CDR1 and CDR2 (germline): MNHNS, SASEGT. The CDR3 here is CASTLNWGGPWDEQFF. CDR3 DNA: TGTGCCAGCACACTCAATTGGGGGGGGCCCTGGGACGAGCAGTTCTTC.

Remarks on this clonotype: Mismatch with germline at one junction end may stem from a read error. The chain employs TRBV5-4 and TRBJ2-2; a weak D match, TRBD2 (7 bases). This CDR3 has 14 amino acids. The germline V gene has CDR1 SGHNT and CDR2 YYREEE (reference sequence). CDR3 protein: CASRPGANSGEPFF. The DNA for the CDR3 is TGTGCCAGCAGGCCAGGGGCGAACAGCGGGGAGCCGTTTTTT. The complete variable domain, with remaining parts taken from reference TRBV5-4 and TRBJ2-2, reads ETGVTQSPTHLIKTRGQQVTLRCSSQSGHNTVSWYQQALGQGPQFIFQYYREEENGRGNFPPRFSGLQFPNYSSELNVNALELDDSALYLCASRPGANSGEPFFGEGSRLTVL.

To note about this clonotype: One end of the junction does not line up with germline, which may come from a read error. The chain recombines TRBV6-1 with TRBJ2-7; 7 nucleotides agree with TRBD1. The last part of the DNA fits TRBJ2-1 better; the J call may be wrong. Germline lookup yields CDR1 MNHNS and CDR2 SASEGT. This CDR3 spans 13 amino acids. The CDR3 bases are TGTACCAGCAACCGGACAGGTTCCTACGAGCAGTTCTTC. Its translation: CTSNRTGSYEQFF.

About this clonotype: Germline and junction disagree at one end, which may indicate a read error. The DNA of the CDR3 is TGCGGCGTTACAGGGACGGGGAGGGGAGAGCAGTACTTC. Encoded protein: CGVTGTGRGEQYF. The rearrangement uses TRBV29-1 and TRBJ2-7, with TRBD2 as a possible D gene (7 bases). CDR1 and CDR2 from the germline V gene are SQVTM and ANQGSEA. The CDR3 runs to 13 residues.

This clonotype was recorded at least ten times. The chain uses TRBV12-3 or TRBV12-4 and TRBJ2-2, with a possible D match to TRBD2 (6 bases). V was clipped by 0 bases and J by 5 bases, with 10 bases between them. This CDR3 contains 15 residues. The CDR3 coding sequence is TGTGCCAGCAGTTTAGCACTAGCCGGAACCGGGGAGCTGTTTTTT. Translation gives CASSLALAGTGELFF.

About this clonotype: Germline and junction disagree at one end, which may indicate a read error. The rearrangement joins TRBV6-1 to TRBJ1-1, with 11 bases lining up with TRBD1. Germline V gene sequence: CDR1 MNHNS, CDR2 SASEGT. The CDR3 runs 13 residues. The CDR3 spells CVSPRTGGTGAFF. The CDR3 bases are TGTGTCAGTCCCAGGACAGGGGGCACTGGAGCTTTCTTT.

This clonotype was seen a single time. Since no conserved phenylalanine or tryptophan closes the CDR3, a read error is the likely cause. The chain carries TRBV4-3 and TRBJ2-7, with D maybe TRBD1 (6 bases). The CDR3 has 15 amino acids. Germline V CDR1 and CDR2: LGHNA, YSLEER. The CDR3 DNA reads TGCGCCGGCAGCCAAGACCTGACAGGCTCCTATGAGCAGTACTTA. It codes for CAGSQDLTGSYEQYL.

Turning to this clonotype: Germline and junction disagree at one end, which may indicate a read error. The CDR3 bases are TGTGCCAGAAGGAATACCAGGCTCCGTGGGGAAAAACCGTTTTTT. Protein sequence: CARRNTRLRGEKPFF. V usage is TRBV6-1 and J usage is TRBJ1-4; no definite D call. The CDR3 extends over 15 amino acids. Germline loops: CDR1 MNHNS, CDR2 SASEGT.

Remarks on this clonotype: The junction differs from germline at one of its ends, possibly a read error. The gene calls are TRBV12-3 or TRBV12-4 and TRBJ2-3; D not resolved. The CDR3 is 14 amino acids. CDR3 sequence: CASSLSTRRNTQYF. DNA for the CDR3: TGTGCCAGCAGTTTATCGACGCGTAGAAATACTCAGTATTTT.

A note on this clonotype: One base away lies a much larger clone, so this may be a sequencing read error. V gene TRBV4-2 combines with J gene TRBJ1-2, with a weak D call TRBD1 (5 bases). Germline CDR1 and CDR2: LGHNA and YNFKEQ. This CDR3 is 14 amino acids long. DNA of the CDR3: TGTGCCAGCAGCCAAGATGTGGGGCTCTATGGCTACATCTTC. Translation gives CASSQDVGLYGYIF.

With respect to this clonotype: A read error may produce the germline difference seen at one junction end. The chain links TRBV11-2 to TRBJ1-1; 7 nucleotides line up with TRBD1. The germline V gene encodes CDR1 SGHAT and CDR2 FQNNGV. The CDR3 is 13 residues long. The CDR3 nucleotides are TGTGCCAGTAGAAGGGGACAGAACACTGAACCTTTCTTT. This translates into CASRRGQNTEPFF.